Below are 7 T cell receptor beta chains sequenced from a single sample in a study of Ad26.COV2.S vaccination and SARS-CoV-2 variants. This sample's treatment: some 19 received Ad26.COV2.S at low or high dose, single or two shots; several received placebo; per-sample allocation not given. Samples analyzed were those drawn on day 63 after the first vaccine or placebo injection. Generated by immunoSEQ multiplex PCR, the TCRdb table keeps only in-frame clones and is missing some. The table lists hundreds of thousands of clones, about four fifths of them singletons, with 7.4% in the top ten. The sample here was peripheral blood, taken in a trial of Ad26.COV2.S vaccine versus placebo. These receptors all stem from a person aged 18-65 years who received the Ad26.COV2.S COVID-19 vaccine or a placebo.

This chain connects TRBV11-1 to TRBJ2-3, with D unclear. Germline CDR1 is SGHAT and CDR2 is FQDESV (reference sequence). V was clipped by 3 bases and J by 0 bases, with 7 bases between them. This CDR3 region has 14 residues. CDR3 DNA: TGTGCCAGCAGCTTGAGTAAGAGCACAGATACGCAGTATTTT. Translation: CASSLSKSTDTQYF.

The chain combines TRBV7-6 with TRBJ2-1; D is unclear. Germline V gene sequence: CDR1 SGHVS, CDR2 FNYEAQ. CDR3 size: 12 residues. Trimming stripped 3 bases from V and 9 bases from J, with 9 bases between. CDR3 bases: TGTGCCAGCAGCTTTGGTATGGGTGAGCAGTTCTTC. This sequence encodes CASSFGMGEQFF.

V is TRBV29-1 and J is TRBJ2-3; tentative D call: TRBD1 (6 bases). Trimming cost V 4 bases and J 6 bases, with 11 bases left between them. The germline gives CDR1 SQVTM, CDR2 ANQGSEA. CDR3 length equals 12 residues. The CDR3 DNA reads as TGCAGCGTTGGGGGGCCGCAGGATACGCAGTATTTT. It is translated as CSVGGPQDTQYF.

The chain combines TRBV5-4 with TRBJ2-2, with D possibly TRBD2 on 5 matching bases. V was shortened by 2 bases and J by 3 bases, with 8 bases between the two germline ends. This CDR3 has 14 residues. Looked up from germline, CDR1 is SGHNT and CDR2 is YYREEE (reference sequence). DNA for the CDR3: TGTGCCAGCAGCTTCCCCGGGGACACCGGGGAGCTGTTTTTT. Translation gives CASSFPGDTGELFF.

This chain links TRBV2 with TRBJ1-1, with 7 bases identical to TRBD1. CDR3 length equals 14 residues. Germline trimming cut 7 bases from V and 1 base from J; bases unmatched to any gene: 6. Germline V CDR1 and CDR2: SNHLY, FYNNEI. CDR3 DNA sequence: TGTGCCAGCATCCGGGACAGAGCGAACACTGAAGCTTTCTTT. It yields the protein CASIRDRANTEAFF.

This chain joins TRBV6-2 or TRBV6-3 and TRBJ1-5, with D possibly being TRBD1 (6 bases). Germline lookup yields CDR1 MNHEY and CDR2 SVGEGT. CDR3 length equals 15 residues. V was pared by 6 bases and J by 9 bases, with 21 bases between. The CDR3 sequence: CASSFYGTSGGPQHF. As DNA, the CDR3 is TGTGCCAGCAGCTTCTACGGGACATCCGGTGGGCCCCAGCATTTT.

The gene calls are TRBV7-9 and TRBJ1-2; 9 bases align to TRBD1. CDR1 SEHNR and CDR2 FQNEAQ come from the germline V gene (reference sequence). This CDR3 spans 13 amino acids. With V trimmed by 5 bases and J by 8 bases, 6 bases remained unmatched. DNA of the CDR3: TGTGCCAGCAGCCCGGACAGGGGAAGGGGCTACACCTTC. Protein: CASSPDRGRGYTF.